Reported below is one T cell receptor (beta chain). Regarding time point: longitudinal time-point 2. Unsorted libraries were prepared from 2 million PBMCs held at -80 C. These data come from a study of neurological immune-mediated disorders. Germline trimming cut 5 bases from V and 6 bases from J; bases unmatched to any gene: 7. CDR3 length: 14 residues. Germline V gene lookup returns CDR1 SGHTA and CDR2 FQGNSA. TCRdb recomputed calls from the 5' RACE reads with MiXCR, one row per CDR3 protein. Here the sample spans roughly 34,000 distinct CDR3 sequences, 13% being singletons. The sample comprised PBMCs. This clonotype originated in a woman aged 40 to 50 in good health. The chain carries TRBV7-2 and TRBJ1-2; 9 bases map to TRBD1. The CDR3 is CASSLMDRGDGYTF. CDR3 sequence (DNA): TGTGCCAGCAGCCTCATGGACAGGGGTGATGGCTACACCTTC.